This T cell receptor (beta chain) stems from a study of blood T cell repertoires in COVID-19. Germline V gene data show CDR1 as SEHNR and CDR2 as FQNEAQ (reference sequence). Trimming pared 6 bases from V and 4 bases from J, leaving 12 bases between. There are 13 residues in the CDR3. Participant age was about 18 to 89 years, and participants resided in approximately 25 US areas. Clinical histories supplied by participants themselves formed the basis of cohort assignment. Recovered status applied to Cohort 3 donors who had two consecutive negative PCRs. It also applied to those with clearance or with symptom resolution. Authors' processing steps: Estimation of nucleated cell counts relied on the amplification of reference gene primers. TCRdb keeps only in-frame clones here, not all; method: immunoSEQ multiplex PCR. V and J calls and clone size are copied from that table; D and trimming were computed from the DNA. The sample has a few hundred thousand clones, around 85% seen once.

This clone showed up just a few times. V and J are TRBV7-9 and TRBJ1-1; no clear D gene. The clonotype was recovered from a young man who had recovered from COVID-19. Input material: PBMCs or T cells enriched from blood (not recorded which). As DNA, the CDR3 is TGTGCCAGCAGAGGTCGAGGAGGCACTGAAGCTTTCTTT. This encodes CASRGRGGTEAFF.